A selection of T cell receptor beta chains follows, all from one sample in a study of blood T cell repertoires in COVID-19. Repertoires were generated with immunoSEQ multiplex PCR, while TCRdb's copy carries only in-frame clones and drops some. Here the sample spans about 140,000 clones, 65% to 90% being singletons. The sequenced sample was peripheral blood. These receptors were collected from a man aged 45-65 years with acute or convalescent COVID-19. CDR3s include the opening cysteine and the closing phenylalanine or tryptophan. Each record gives: CDR3 DNA, CDR3 protein, clone size, V gene, D gene, J gene. The D gene is left open where the match is weak. Clone size, where shown, is once, few, many, or a class for clones that have expanded.

DNA: TGCGCCAGCAGCTTGGCACTAGCCTACAATGAGCAGTTCTTC
CDR3: CASSLALAYNEQFF
size: NA
V: TRBV5-1
D: NA
J: TRBJ2-1

DNA: TGTGCCAGCAGCTTAGGACCTGCGACAGGGGCGGACGAGCAGTACTTC
CDR3: CASSLGPATGADEQYF
size: NA
V: TRBV11-3
D: TRBD1
J: TRBJ2-7

DNA: TGCGCCAGCAGCTTGGGGGACAGGTCTAATGAAAAACTGTTTTTT
CDR3: CASSLGDRSNEKLFF
size: NA
V: TRBV5-1
D: TRBD1
J: TRBJ1-4

DNA: TGTGCCACCAGTGACCTTAGCGGGAGAGGGACCAATGAGCAGTTCTTC
CDR3: CATSDLSGRGTNEQFF
size: NA
V: TRBV24-1
D: TRBD2
J: TRBJ2-1

DNA: TGCAGTGCTAGTCAGGGGGACTATGGCTACACCTTC
CDR3: CSASQGDYGYTF
size: NA
V: TRBV20-1
D: TRBD1
J: TRBJ1-2

DNA: TGTGCCAGCAGCGTTAGGGGGCACGCGAACACCGGGGAGCTGTTTTTT
CDR3: CASSVRGHANTGELFF
size: NA
V: TRBV11-3
D: TRBD1
J: TRBJ2-2

DNA: TGTGCCAGCAGTGGCGGCGGCTGGAACACTGAAGCTTTCTTT
CDR3: CASSGGGWNTEAFF
size: NA
V: TRBV2
D: NA
J: TRBJ1-1

DNA: TGTGCCACGGGACTAGCACACGACAATGAGCAGTTCTTC
CDR3: CATGLAHDNEQFF
size: NA
V: TRBV28
D: TRBD2
J: TRBJ2-1

DNA: TGCGCCAGCAGCCCCCTGAGTTACAATGAGCAGTTCTTC
CDR3: CASSPLSYNEQFF
size: NA
V: TRBV5-1
D: NA
J: TRBJ2-1

DNA: TGTGCCAGTAGTATATCCCCCGGGGGGTACGAGCAGTACTTC
CDR3: CASSISPGGYEQYF
size: NA
V: TRBV19
D: TRBD2
J: TRBJ2-7

DNA: TGCGCCAGCAGCCTAGGACTAGCGGGAGGGTCCGGGGAGCTGTTTTTT
CDR3: CASSLGLAGGSGELFF
size: NA
V: TRBV5-1
D: TRBD2
J: TRBJ2-2

DNA: TGTGCCAGCAGGAACCGGGACAGCCACACAGATACGCAGTATTTT
CDR3: CASRNRDSHTDTQYF
size: NA
V: TRBV6-5
D: TRBD1
J: TRBJ2-3

DNA: TGTGCCAGCAGCTTCATCCGGGACACGGAGACCCAGTACTTC
CDR3: CASSFIRDTETQYF
size: NA
V: TRBV7-9
D: NA
J: TRBJ2-5

DNA: TGTGCCAGCAGCGGACATCCGGGACAGGCCCCTGGAGAGCAGTTCTTC
CDR3: CASSGHPGQAPGEQFF
size: NA
V: TRBV3-1/TRBV3-2
D: TRBD1
J: TRBJ2-1

DNA: TGTGCCAGCAGGGCGGCAGATTACTATGAGCAGTTCTTC
CDR3: CASRAADYYEQFF
size: NA
V: TRBV6-5
D: NA
J: TRBJ2-1

DNA: TGTGCCAGCAGTGTCCGGGGGGCTGGGGCCAACGTCCTGACTTTC
CDR3: CASSVRGAGANVLTF
size: NA
V: TRBV25-1
D: TRBD2
J: TRBJ2-6

DNA: TGTGCCAGCTCACCGGGACAGGGGCAACAGCCCCAGCATTTT
CDR3: CASSPGQGQQPQHF
size: NA
V: TRBV18
D: TRBD1
J: TRBJ1-5

DNA: TGTGCCAGCAGCCCCGACGGGGGATACAATGAGCAGTTCTTC
CDR3: CASSPDGGYNEQFF
size: NA
V: TRBV7-3
D: NA
J: TRBJ2-1

DNA: TGTGCGGGGGCGGGAGAGGGTAGAGATACGCAGTATTTT
CDR3: CAGAGEGRDTQYF
size: NA
V: TRBV28
D: NA
J: TRBJ2-3

DNA: TGCAGCGCTGGGACAGGGGGGTCCTATGGCTACACCTTC
CDR3: CSAGTGGSYGYTF
size: NA
V: TRBV29-1
D: TRBD1
J: TRBJ1-2

DNA: TGTGCCACCAGCAGAGCCCAGTCCCCCTACGAGCAGTACTTC
CDR3: CATSRAQSPYEQYF
size: NA
V: TRBV15
D: NA
J: TRBJ2-7

DNA: TGTGCCAGCAGTTATGGGACAGGGAGTGGCAATCAGCCCCAGCATTTT
CDR3: CASSYGTGSGNQPQHF
size: NA
V: TRBV28
D: TRBD1
J: TRBJ1-5

DNA: TGTGCCAGCGGAGCGGAAAACATTGATACGCAGTATTTT
CDR3: CASGAENIDTQYF
size: once
V: TRBV9
D: NA
J: TRBJ2-3

DNA: TGTGCCAGCAGCGTCCGTAGCGGGAGTGGGGCTATATACGAGCAGTACTTC
CDR3: CASSVRSGSGAIYEQYF
size: NA
V: TRBV21-1
D: NA
J: TRBJ2-7

DNA: TGTGCCAGCAGTTACCGATCTGGGCAAGCCAAAAACATTCAGTACTTC
CDR3: CASSYRSGQAKNIQYF
size: NA
V: TRBV6-5
D: NA
J: TRBJ2-4

DNA: TGTGCCAGCAGCTTCCGCGGGAATCACTACGAGCAGTACTTC
CDR3: CASSFRGNHYEQYF
size: NA
V: TRBV11-1
D: NA
J: TRBJ2-7

DNA: TGCGCCAGCAGGGCGGGGGGGCAAGATACGCAGTATTTT
CDR3: CASRAGGQDTQYF
size: NA
V: TRBV10-1
D: TRBD2
J: TRBJ2-3

DNA: TGCGCCAGCAGTGCTACAGGGGCGACTGAAGCTTTCTTT
CDR3: CASSATGATEAFF
size: NA
V: TRBV10-1
D: TRBD1
J: TRBJ1-1

DNA: TGTGCCAGCAGAAAGACCGGACTAGCAACAGATACGCAGTATTTT
CDR3: CASRKTGLATDTQYF
size: NA
V: TRBV9
D: TRBD2
J: TRBJ2-3

DNA: TGCGCCAGCAGTCCCGACAGGGGCTCTGGAAACACCATATATTTT
CDR3: CASSPDRGSGNTIYF
size: NA
V: TRBV5-1
D: TRBD1
J: TRBJ1-3

DNA: TGTGCCAGCAGCCCGCCGGGACAGGGGGTTTTCTTT
CDR3: CASSPPGQGVFF
size: NA
V: TRBV11-2
D: TRBD1
J: TRBJ1-1

DNA: TGTGCCAGCAGTTTGTGGCGGGAGATCTACGAGCAGTACTTC
CDR3: CASSLWREIYEQYF
size: NA
V: TRBV28
D: TRBD2
J: TRBJ2-7

DNA: TGTGCCAGCAGTTATTTCGGGGTTGAAACCGGGGAGCTGTTTTTT
CDR3: CASSYFGVETGELFF
size: NA
V: TRBV6-5
D: NA
J: TRBJ2-2

DNA: TGTGCCAGCACCCTGAGAGATACGCAGTATTTT
CDR3: CASTLRDTQYF
size: NA
V: TRBV12-3/TRBV12-4
D: NA
J: TRBJ2-3

DNA: TGCGCCAGCCGCCCTTGGGGCGGCCAAGAGACCCAGTACTTC
CDR3: CASRPWGGQETQYF
size: NA
V: TRBV5-1
D: NA
J: TRBJ2-5

DNA: TGTGCCAGCAGTTACAAGGGACAGGTCGGAAACACCATATATTTT
CDR3: CASSYKGQVGNTIYF
size: NA
V: TRBV6-6
D: TRBD1
J: TRBJ1-3

DNA: TGTGCCAGCAGCGACAGGGAAAAACTGTTTTTT
CDR3: CASSDREKLFF
size: NA
V: TRBV12-3/TRBV12-4
D: NA
J: TRBJ1-4

DNA: TGTGCCAGCAGTGAAAGGCCAGGGGACGCCAAACCGACTCCTGACTACACCTTC
CDR3: CASSERPGDAKPTPDYTF
size: NA
V: TRBV2
D: NA
J: TRBJ1-2

DNA: TGTGCCAGTCGAACTTTTGGGAACACTGAAGCTTTCTTT
CDR3: CASRTFGNTEAFF
size: NA
V: TRBV28
D: NA
J: TRBJ1-1

DNA: TGTGCCATCAGTGAGTTTGGGACACAAGGGCTCCCTAACTATGGCTACACCTTC
CDR3: CAISEFGTQGLPNYGYTF
size: few
V: TRBV10-3
D: NA
J: TRBJ1-2

DNA: TGTGCCAGCAGCTTCGGACTAGGGTTCTACAATGAGCAGTTCTTC
CDR3: CASSFGLGFYNEQFF
size: NA
V: TRBV7-3
D: TRBD2
J: TRBJ2-1

DNA: TGCGCCAGCAGCTTGGAAGGGACAGGGACATACGAGCAGTACTTC
CDR3: CASSLEGTGTYEQYF
size: few
V: TRBV5-1
D: TRBD1
J: TRBJ2-7

DNA: TGTGCCTGGAGTGTACAGGGGGCATCGGCTTTCTTT
CDR3: CAWSVQGASAFF
size: NA
V: TRBV30
D: TRBD1
J: TRBJ1-1

DNA: TGTGCCGTCCGCAGGGGAAAGGGCGGGGAGCTGTTTTTT
CDR3: CAVRRGKGGELFF
size: NA
V: TRBV28
D: NA
J: TRBJ2-2

DNA: TGTGCCAGCAGCTTATCCGGGACAGCATCGCCCCAGCATTTT
CDR3: CASSLSGTASPQHF
size: NA
V: TRBV11-1
D: TRBD1
J: TRBJ1-5

DNA: TGTGCCAGTAGTAAATCCGGGGATCAGCCCCAGCATTTT
CDR3: CASSKSGDQPQHF
size: NA
V: TRBV19
D: NA
J: TRBJ1-5

DNA: TGTGCCAGCAGATCCGCAGGGGTGGGCCGAGGCCCTGAAGCTTTCTTT
CDR3: CASRSAGVGRGPEAFF
size: NA
V: TRBV7-3
D: NA
J: TRBJ1-1

DNA: TGTGCCTGGAGTCCGAGGGATACGCAGTATTTT
CDR3: CAWSPRDTQYF
size: NA
V: TRBV30
D: NA
J: TRBJ2-3

DNA: TGTGCCAGCAGCATGGGACAGGGAGACTACGAGCAGTACTTC
CDR3: CASSMGQGDYEQYF
size: NA
V: TRBV7-9
D: TRBD1
J: TRBJ2-7

DNA: TGTGCCAGCAATCGGGCAGGGGAGGGCTACACCTTC
CDR3: CASNRAGEGYTF
size: NA
V: TRBV12-3/TRBV12-4
D: NA
J: TRBJ1-2